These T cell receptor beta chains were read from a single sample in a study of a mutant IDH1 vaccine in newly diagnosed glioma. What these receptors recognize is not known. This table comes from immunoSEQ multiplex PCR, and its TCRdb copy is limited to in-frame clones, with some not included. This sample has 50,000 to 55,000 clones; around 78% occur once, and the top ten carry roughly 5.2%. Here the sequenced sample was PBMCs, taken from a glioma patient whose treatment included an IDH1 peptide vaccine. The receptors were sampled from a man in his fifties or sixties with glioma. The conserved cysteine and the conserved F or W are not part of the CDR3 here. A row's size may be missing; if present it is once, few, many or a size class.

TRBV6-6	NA	ASTEADTQY
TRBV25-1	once	ASSESGGTQPQH
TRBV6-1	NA	ASSGQGAGEQY
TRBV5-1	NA	ASSLELGNPGNEQF
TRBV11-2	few	ASSLGDTGELF
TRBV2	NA	ASRGQGEVDEQY
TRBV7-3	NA	AGNTEAF
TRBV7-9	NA	ASSLSGTKDTQY
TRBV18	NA	ASSRTQGPTNEKLF
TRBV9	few	ASSVDPAPWNTEAF
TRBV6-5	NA	ASSLDGRNTEAF
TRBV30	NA	AWTEGGAGANVLT
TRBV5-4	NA	ASSQRSGLLGEKLF
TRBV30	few	AWYQGPTGNTIY
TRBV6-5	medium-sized	ASRRESTDTQY
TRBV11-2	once	ASSLGISNQPQH
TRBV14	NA	ASSQMRGGLQEQF
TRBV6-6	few	ASRRAEKLF
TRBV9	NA	ASSVDKTVNPGTPLH
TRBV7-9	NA	ASSLTSAGPNEQF
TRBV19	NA	ASSMGQGALQPQH
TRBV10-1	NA	ASSPGQGGHETQY
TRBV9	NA	ASSRLYGYT
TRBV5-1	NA	ASSLTGRDGYT
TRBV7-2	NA	ASTLGENEQF
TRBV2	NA	ASSEGGSYGYT
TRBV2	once	ASSDRGRLYEQY
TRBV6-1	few	ASTQRTNEKLF
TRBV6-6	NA	ASTSDSYNEQF
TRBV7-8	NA	ASSPGLPGELF